Below are 22 T cell receptor beta chains sequenced from a single sample in a study of cytomegalovirus exposure and HLA in healthy donors. PCR was performed using 60 Vbeta and 13 Jbeta primers. The method was immunoSEQ multiplex PCR; TCRdb's version includes in-frame clones alone and lacks a portion of them. This sample has some 140,000 clones; roughly 80% occur once, and the top ten carry 3% to 3.5%. Material: PBMCs. These receptors were collected from a female donor in good health and CMV-seronegative.

This clone was seen more than once but under ten times. The chain has TRBV2 and TRBJ1-2; 8 bases match TRBD1. From germline, CDR1 is SNHLY and CDR2 FYNNEI. The length of the CDR3 is 14 residues. The J segment lost 9 bases and the V segment lost 9 bases, leaving 15 bases of the junction unmatched. The CDR3 here is CARDREEGRGRYTF. CDR3 bases: TGTGCCAGGGACAGGGAAGAGGGCCGCGGGCGCTACACCTTC.

The chain recombines TRBV28 with TRBJ1-2; D remains ambiguous. Looked up from germline, CDR1 is MDHEN and CDR2 is SYDVKM. Trimming stripped 3 bases from V and 4 bases from J, with 12 bases between. The CDR3 runs 14 residues. CDR3 in DNA: TGTGCCAGCAGTTTGCTAGAGGATTTCTATGGCTACACCTTC. This encodes CASSLLEDFYGYTF.

The chain links TRBV7-3 to TRBJ2-5; tentatively, D is TRBD1 (5 bases). Germline-derived CDR1 and CDR2 are SGHTA and FQGTGA. V was trimmed by 2 bases and J by 2 bases, leaving 12 bases between them. The CDR3 runs to 15 residues. This CDR3 is CASSLGPGRQETQYF. The CDR3 DNA is TGTGCCAGCAGCTTAGGTCCAGGGCGACAAGAGACCCAGTACTTC.

V usage is TRBV10-3 and J usage is TRBJ2-7; 7 nucleotides line up with TRBD1. V shed 0 bases and J 0 bases; nucleotides not matched to a gene: 5. CDR1 and CDR2 from the germline V gene are ENHRY and SYGVKD. The CDR3 spans 16 residues. The CDR3 loop reads CAISESGTANSYEQYF. The CDR3 bases are TGTGCCATCAGTGAGTCGGGGACAGCAAACTCCTACGAGCAGTACTTC.

This clone was counted once. The chain joins TRBV29-1 to TRBJ1-2; 9 bases fit TRBD1. V shed 1 base, J shed 7 bases, and the junction held 1 base outside the gene matches. Germline loops: CDR1 SQVTM, CDR2 ANQGSEA. The CDR3 loop spans 12 amino acids. The CDR3 sequence: CSVEGTGVGYTF. In DNA, the CDR3 is TGCAGCGTTGAAGGGACAGGGGTTGGCTACACCTTC.

The V and J genes are TRBV6-5 and TRBJ1-1; 8 bases align to TRBD1. V dropped 7 bases and J dropped 5; count of bases not matched to a gene: 12. Germline lookup yields CDR1 MNHEY and CDR2 SVGAGI. The CDR3 length is 15 residues. Written as DNA, the CDR3 is TGTGCCAGCAAGTCAGGGGGCGCCCGGAGGACTGAAGCTTTCTTT. It encodes CASKSGGARRTEAFF.

This sequence joins TRBV5-1 and TRBJ1-2; D gene unclear. V gave up 1 base and J gave up 8 bases, with 15 bases separating them. CDR3 length equals 14 residues. CDR1 and CDR2 from the germline V gene are SGHRS and YFSETQ. CDR3 residues: CASSLTPGAPGYTF. The CDR3 coding sequence is TGCGCCAGCAGCTTGACCCCGGGTGCCCCGGGCTACACCTTC.

This clone was seen a few times. This chain joins TRBV7-6 and TRBJ1-6; TRBD1 matches 7 bases. From germline, CDR1 is SGHVS and CDR2 FNYEAQ. The CDR3 runs 15 residues. With 5 bases clipped from V and 8 bases from J, the junction kept 9 bases outside the gene matches. The CDR3 nucleotides are TGTGCCAGCAGCCTTCCCGGACAGGCCGATTCACCCCTCCACTTT. The encoded protein is CASSLPGQADSPLHF.

This clone was observed a handful of times. The chain employs TRBV9 and TRBJ1-2; unclear D gene. The germline V gene encodes CDR1 SGDLS and CDR2 YYNGEE. This CDR3 has 15 residues. V gave up 0 bases and J gave up 8 bases, with 17 bases separating them. CDR3 in amino acids: CASSVDGGLEWGYTF. CDR3 DNA: TGTGCCAGCAGCGTAGATGGAGGGTTGGAGTGGGGCTACACCTTC.

The chain joins TRBV10-3 to TRBJ2-3, with 9 nucleotides matching TRBD1. This CDR3 has 15 amino acids. The trim removed 8 bases at V and 2 bases at J, leaving 8 bases unmatched. Germline CDR1 is ENHRY and CDR2 is SYGVKD. In DNA form, the CDR3 reads TGTGCCATCTCTGAGCGGGACAGGGCCACAGATACGCAGTATTTT. This codes for CAISERDRATDTQYF.

This chain joins TRBV9 and TRBJ2-7; TRBD2 agrees at 7 bases. Germline values: CDR1 SGDLS, CDR2 YYNGEE. This CDR3 spans 14 amino acids. With 4 bases clipped from V and 7 bases from J, the junction kept 11 bases outside the gene matches. CDR3 nucleotide sequence: TGTGCCAGCAGCTCGGTGGCGGGAGAGGGGGAGCAGTACTTC. Protein: CASSSVAGEGEQYF.

This clone was detected only once. The chain carries TRBV5-1 and TRBJ2-5, with 12 positions matching TRBD1. The CDR3 length is 16 residues. The J segment lost 1 base and the V segment lost 3 bases, leaving 4 bases of the junction unmatched. Germline V lookup: CDR1 SGHRS, CDR2 YFSETQ. The CDR3 DNA reads as TGCGCCAGCAGCTGGGGACAGGGGGCCATCCAAGAGACCCAGTACTTC. Residues: CASSWGQGAIQETQYF.

This rearrangement joins TRBV30 to TRBJ2-7, with D perhaps TRBD1 (6 bases). The CDR3 is made up of 15 amino acids. Between the trimmed V and J ends, which lost 4 bases and 3 bases, there was a span of 19 bases. Germline V CDR1 and CDR2: GTSNPN, SVGIG (reference sequence). CDR3 coding DNA: TGTGCCTGGAAGAGGGGGAAGGCAGGGTACTACGAGCAGTACTTC. The encoded protein is CAWKRGKAGYYEQYF.

The sample holds a few counts of this clone. The chain uses TRBV6-5 and TRBJ2-7, with a possible D match to TRBD1 (6 bases). Trimming took 5 bases from V and 0 from J, leaving 8 bases between them. The length of the CDR3 is 13 residues. CDR1 is MNHEY, CDR2 SVGAGI, per germline. The CDR3 nucleotides read TGTGCCAGCAGTGACAGGATCTCCTACGAGCAGTACTTC. Translated, it gives CASSDRISYEQYF.

There are a few counts of this clone. The V and J genes are TRBV6-9 and TRBJ1-5; no firm D call. This CDR3 comprises 12 residues. CDR1 is MNHGY and CDR2 is SVAAGI in the germline V gene. Trimming shortened V by 7 bases and J by 7 bases, and 11 bases separated the two germline ends. This CDR3 reads CASTSCGQPQHF. The CDR3 DNA is TGTGCCAGCACCTCCTGCGGCCAGCCCCAGCATTTT.

The chain employs TRBV10-1 and TRBJ1-1; 8 positions match TRBD1. The CDR3 has 13 amino acids. The germline V gene encodes CDR1 WNHNN and CDR2 SYGVQD (reference sequence). J was trimmed by 10 bases and V by 6 bases; bases with no gene match: 10. The CDR3 region has the DNA TGCGCCAGCAGGACCGACAGGGGCGGCGGAGCTTTCTTT. Translated, it gives CASRTDRGGGAFF.

The DNA for the CDR3 is TGTGCCAGCAGTCCCTTAGCGGGGGTGAACACCGGGGAGCTGTTTTTT. Translation gives CASSPLAGVNTGELFF. The chain has TRBV27 and TRBJ2-2; TRBD2 aligns across 9 bases. J was trimmed by 1 base and V by 5 bases; bases with no gene match: 5. This CDR3 comprises 16 residues. Germline V gene sequence: CDR1 MNHEY, CDR2 SMNVEV (reference sequence).

The V call is TRBV4-3, the J call TRBJ1-2, with no clear D. This CDR3 region has 16 residues. V lost 0 bases to trimming and J lost 6 bases, with 17 bases between them. Germline V gives CDR1 LGHNA, CDR2 YSLEER. Here the CDR3 reads CASSQDPLTEPNGYTF. CDR3 sequence (DNA): TGCGCCAGCAGCCAAGATCCCTTAACAGAGCCGAATGGCTACACCTTC.

The V gene is TRBV5-1, the J gene TRBJ2-2; D not certain. Germline lookup yields CDR1 SGHRS and CDR2 YFSETQ. Trimming took off 5 bases at V and 5 bases at J, with 4 bases between the two ends. The CDR3 consists of 11 residues. This chain's CDR3 is CASRSTGELFF. In nucleotides, the CDR3 is TGCGCCAGCAGATCTACCGGGGAGCTGTTTTTT.

The gene calls are TRBV2 and TRBJ2-7, with D possibly TRBD2 on 5 matching bases. The CDR3 totals 13 residues. In germline, CDR1 is SNHLY, CDR2 FYNNEI. Trimming took 1 base from V and 7 from J, leaving 11 bases between them. CDR3 DNA: TGTGCCAGCAGTGAAGTCGATACGGGGGAGCAGTACTTC. As protein: CASSEVDTGEQYF.

The chain uses TRBV5-1 and TRBJ2-2, with 8 bases lining up with TRBD2. Per germline, CDR1 SGHRS and CDR2 YFSETQ. The CDR3 has 15 amino acids. Trimming cost V 4 bases and J 2 bases; bases outside gene matches: 4. The CDR3 spells CASSLSGRNTGELFF. In nucleotides, the CDR3 is TGCGCCAGCAGCCTGAGCGGGAGAAACACCGGGGAGCTGTTTTTT.

V is TRBV2 and J is TRBJ2-5; D is possibly TRBD1 (5 bases). Looked up from germline, CDR1 is SNHLY and CDR2 is FYNNEI. V was clipped by 4 bases and J by 2 bases, with 11 bases between them. The CDR3 runs to 14 residues. Here the CDR3 DNA reads TGTGCCAGCAGTGCCCGGACATTACAAGAGACCCAGTACTTC. It yields the protein CASSARTLQETQYF.